Following are 21 T cell receptor beta chains from one sample sequenced in a study of molecular identifiers for immune sequencing clone quantification (dated by TCRdb to the late 2010s). Library preparation used PCR. The sequencer listed for this sample is NextSeq 500. TCRdb applied fastp at Q25 and MiXCR to the public reads, then kept only in-frame beta chains. Identical CDR3 proteins give one entry, which carries the most common genes and DNA. The sample profile shows nearly 650,000 distinct CDR3 sequences; 25% of them were found once. The ten largest clones represent 0.7% to 0.95% of the sample. The sample taken for sequencing was naive CD8+ T cells from blood, with Jurkat cell RNA spiked in. The cell subset or site label here, explained by the study, means: FACS-sorted CD8+CD4-CCR7+CD45RA+ naive T cells. The receptor set was obtained from a human donor in good health. Some libraries in this study had Jurkat cell RNA spiked in.

The V and J genes are TRBV9 and TRBJ1-4; perhaps TRBD1 as D (5 bases). CDR1 and CDR2 (germline): SGDLS, YYNGEE. The CDR3 is 15 amino acids. V lost 3 bases and J lost 4, with 13 bases in between. In DNA form, the CDR3 reads TGTGCCAGCAGCGAAAAGGGGAGTATTAATGAAAAACTGTTTTTT. Protein: CASSEKGSINEKLFF.

As DNA, the CDR3 is TGTGCCAGCATGAGGTGGGAGACCCAGTACTTC. It translates to CASMRWETQYF. This chain joins TRBV6-5 and TRBJ2-5; D remains unclear. This CDR3 comprises 11 residues. V was cut by 7 bases and J by 5 bases, with 8 bases left in between. CDR1 is MNHEY and CDR2 is SVGAGI in the germline V gene.

The V call is TRBV27, the J call TRBJ2-7, with D possibly TRBD2 on 6 matching bases. The V end was cut by 6 bases, the J end by 4 bases, with 16 bases between. The CDR3 totals 14 residues. CDR1 is MNHEY, CDR2 SMNVEV, per germline (reference sequence). CDR3 loop: CASRPGRGTYEQYF. Here the CDR3 DNA reads TGTGCCAGCAGGCCGGGACGGGGGACTTACGAGCAGTACTTC.

The chain links TRBV7-9 to TRBJ2-2; D gene unclear. Trimming cost V 5 bases and J 4 bases, with 5 bases left between them. The germline CDR1 and CDR2 sequences are SEHNR and FQNEAQ (reference sequence). The CDR3 contains 12 residues. The CDR3 loop reads CASSTFTGELFF. The CDR3 DNA reads TGTGCCAGCAGCACTTTCACCGGGGAGCTGTTTTTT.

Concerning this clonotype itself: This may be a read error: a much more frequent sequence differs by one nucleotide. This chain connects TRBV7-2 to TRBJ2-3; 12 positions agree with TRBD2. The CDR3 contains 16 residues. Germline CDR1 and CDR2: SGHTA and FQGNSA. Here the CDR3 DNA reads TGTGCCCGCAGCGGGCTAGCGGGGGGGCCGGGAGATACGCAGTATTTT. Amino acids: CARSGLAGGPGDTQYF.

This clonotype came up many times. The chain joins TRBV6-1 to TRBJ2-7, with TRBD2 matching over 13 bases. Trimming removed 4 bases from V and 3 bases from J; junction bases left unmatched: 6. The CDR3 covers 16 residues. The germline V gene encodes CDR1 MNHNS and CDR2 SASEGT. The CDR3 is CASSAYWTSGGYEQYF. Written as DNA, the CDR3 is TGTGCCAGCAGTGCCTATTGGACTAGCGGGGGCTACGAGCAGTACTTC.

A remark on this clonotype: The junction departs from the called germline gene at one end, perhaps through a read error. The chain links TRBV19 to TRBJ1-6; TRBD1 might be the D (5 bases). CDR3 length: 14 amino acids. Germline V gene sequence: CDR1 LNHDA, CDR2 SQIVND (reference sequence). The CDR3 sequence is CASSLQGFNLPLHF. DNA for the CDR3: TGTGCCAGTAGCCTCCAGGGCTTTAATTTACCCCTCCACTTT.

This clonotype was found a few times. The chain joins TRBV20-1 to TRBJ2-7; D gene unclear. Germline loops: CDR1 DFQATT, CDR2 SNEGSKA (reference sequence). This CDR3 contains 10 residues. The ends were cut back, 3 bases at V and 0 bases at J, with 0 bases in the middle. The CDR3 loop reads CSASSYEQYF. DNA for the CDR3: TGCAGTGCTAGCTCCTACGAGCAGTACTTC.

Points on this clonotype: The conserved phenylalanine or tryptophan normally closing the CDR3 is absent here, so this likely arose from a read error. CDR3 DNA sequence: TGCAGCGCAGACAGCTCCTCTGGAAACACCATATATCTT. Amino acids: CSADSSSGNTIYL. V is TRBV29-1 and J is TRBJ1-3; weak D call: TRBD1 (5 bases). Trimming took off 7 bases at V and 0 bases at J, with 10 bases between the two ends. CDR3 length equals 13 residues. Germline V lookup: CDR1 SQVTM, CDR2 ANQGSEA.

This clonotype was recorded at least ten times. The rearrangement uses TRBV9 and TRBJ1-2, with 7 bases fitting TRBD1. Germline trimming cut 1 base from V and 7 bases from J; bases unmatched to any gene: 19. Germline assignment: CDR1 SGDLS and CDR2 YYNGEE. The CDR3 is made up of 18 amino acids. CDR3 DNA sequence: TGTGCCAGCAGCGTAATGCGTGACAGGGCGAGTGAAGAATTTGGCTACACCTTC. This gives the protein CASSVMRDRASEEFGYTF.

This clonotype has more than one count but fewer than ten. This may come from a read error, since a much larger clone is one base off. The chain has TRBV29-1 and TRBJ1-1, with D unresolved. Germline-derived CDR1 and CDR2 are SQVTM and ANQGSEA. The CDR3 loop spans 10 amino acids. V lost 7 bases and J 5 bases, leaving 8 bases between the germline ends. The CDR3: CSARMTEAFF. The CDR3, as DNA: TGCAGCGCACGGATGACTGAAGCTTTCTTT.

The chain carries TRBV27 and TRBJ2-3; 13 positions match TRBD2. The CDR3 is made up of 16 amino acids. Trimming removed 6 bases from V and 6 bases from J; junction bases left unmatched: 9. Germline assignment: CDR1 MNHEY and CDR2 SMNVEV (reference sequence). The CDR3 loop is CASRPILAGGPDTQYF. The CDR3 nucleotides read TGTGCCAGCAGACCCATACTAGCGGGAGGGCCGGATACGCAGTATTTT.

This chain joins TRBV27 and TRBJ2-7; 10 bases line up with TRBD2. Germline V CDR1 and CDR2: MNHEY, SMNVEV (reference sequence). The J segment lost 3 bases and the V segment lost 4 bases, leaving 6 bases of the junction unmatched. The length of the CDR3 is 15 residues. CDR3 sequence: CASSSRTSGDYEQYF. As DNA, the CDR3 is TGTGCCAGCAGTTCACGGACTAGCGGAGACTACGAGCAGTACTTC.

This clonotype appeared many times. The rearrangement joins TRBV12-3 or TRBV12-4 to TRBJ2-5, with D perhaps matching TRBD1 (5 bases). Trimming cost V 5 bases and J 0 bases, with 10 bases left between them. This CDR3 has 14 residues. Written as DNA, the CDR3 is TGTGCCAGCAGTACCGACAGAAACCAAGAGACCCAGTACTTC. Protein product: CASSTDRNQETQYF.

This clonotype has more than one count but fewer than ten. The chain uses TRBV6-1 and TRBJ2-3, with no clear D. The CDR3 spans 16 residues. Trimming removed 2 bases from V and 0 bases from J, with 12 bases in between. Germline CDR1 is MNHNS and CDR2 is SASEGT. The CDR3 protein is CASSESKVFSTDTQYF. For the CDR3, the DNA is TGTGCCAGCAGTGAAAGTAAAGTTTTTAGCACAGATACGCAGTATTTT.

This clonotype was counted only a few times. V and J are TRBV27 and TRBJ1-2, with D hard to call. The CDR3 is 13 residues long. The V end was cut by 3 bases, the J end by 0 bases, with 5 bases between. CDR1 MNHEY and CDR2 SMNVEV come from the germline V gene (reference sequence). The CDR3 here is CASSFSPNYGYTF. The CDR3, as DNA: TGTGCCAGCAGTTTTTCTCCTAACTATGGCTACACCTTC.

The rearrangement joins TRBV7-9 to TRBJ1-2; D not certain. The CDR3 length is 14 residues. Trimming removed 4 bases from V and 5 bases from J, with 14 bases in between. Germline CDR1 and CDR2: SEHNR and FQNEAQ (reference sequence). The DNA for the CDR3 is TGTGCCAGCAGCTCGTCCGAACCCCATTATGGCTACACCTTC. Translated, it gives CASSSSEPHYGYTF. Full variable domain (rest looked up from reference TRBV7-9 and TRBJ1-2): DTGVSQNPRHKITKRGQNVTFRCDPISEHNRLYWYRQTLGQGPEFLTYFQNEAQLEKSRLLSDRFSAERPKGSFSTLEIQRTEQGDSAMYLCASSSSEPHYGYTFGSGTRLTVV.

The V call is TRBV11-2, the J call TRBJ2-7; 7 bases line up with TRBD1. Germline V CDR1 and CDR2: SGHAT, FQNNGV. V gave up 5 bases and J gave up 0 bases; unmatched junction bases: 10. The CDR3 is 16 amino acids. The DNA for the CDR3 is TGTGCCAGCAGCCCGGTCGGGACAGAGTTCTCCTACGAGCAGTACTTC. Translation: CASSPVGTEFSYEQYF.

Many counts were recorded for this clonotype. This chain links TRBV29-1 with TRBJ2-3, with D perhaps assigned TRBD1 or TRBD2 (5 bases each). Per germline, CDR1 SQVTM and CDR2 ANQGSEA. V lost 3 bases and J lost 0, with 10 bases in between. The length of the CDR3 is 14 residues. The CDR3 DNA reads as TGCAGCGTTGACGGGGCAGCTAGCACAGATACGCAGTATTTT. Its protein product is CSVDGAASTDTQYF.

Of note for this clonotype: This could be a read error, since a much larger clone is one nucleotide away. The chain has TRBV7-9 and TRBJ2-7; D perhaps matches TRBD1 (7 bases). The CDR3 sequence is 12 residues long. CDR1 SEHNR and CDR2 FQNEAQ come from the germline V gene (reference sequence). CDR3 sequence: CASSPGGNEQNF. The CDR3 nucleotides read TGTGCCAGCAGCCCAGGGGGGAACGAGCAGAACTTC.

Of note for this clonotype: A read error is likely, as this CDR3 ends without the conserved phenylalanine or tryptophan. This chain links TRBV3-1 with TRBJ2-3; tentative D call: TRBD2 (5 bases). V gave up 4 bases and J gave up 5 bases, with 19 bases separating them. This CDR3 region has 16 residues. CDR1 LGHDT and CDR2 YNNKEL come from the germline V gene (reference sequence). CDR3 in DNA: TGTGCCAGCAGCCCGCGAGGGTGGAGTGTCATAGATACGCAGTATGTT. Its protein product is CASSPRGWSVIDTQYV.